This T cell receptor (beta chain) was sequenced during a study of CD8+ T cells in alopecia areata. The junction had 5 bases not matched to a gene; V was cut back by 6 bases and J by 5 bases. CDR1 is SNHLY, CDR2 FYNNEI, per germline. The CDR3 totals 13 residues. Sequencing used cDNA as its template, made by extracting RNA and reverse transcribing it. The protocol was immunoSEQ multiplex PCR, while the TCRdb copy is restricted to in-frame clones and leaves out a portion. This table holds approximately 110,000 clones, approximately 51% found once. Documented treatment: oral pan-JAK inhibitor, 5-10 mg twice daily.

The TCR sequence derives from a human donor with alopecia areata. The sample consisted of CD4+ T cells sorted from blood, taken at week 24, from a patient treated with tofacitinib. V is TRBV2 and J is TRBJ1-1, with 8 bases lining up with TRBD1. The CDR3 nucleotides are TGTGCCAGCAGCCGACAGGGGCTAACTGAAGCTTTCTTT. It codes for CASSRQGLTEAFF.